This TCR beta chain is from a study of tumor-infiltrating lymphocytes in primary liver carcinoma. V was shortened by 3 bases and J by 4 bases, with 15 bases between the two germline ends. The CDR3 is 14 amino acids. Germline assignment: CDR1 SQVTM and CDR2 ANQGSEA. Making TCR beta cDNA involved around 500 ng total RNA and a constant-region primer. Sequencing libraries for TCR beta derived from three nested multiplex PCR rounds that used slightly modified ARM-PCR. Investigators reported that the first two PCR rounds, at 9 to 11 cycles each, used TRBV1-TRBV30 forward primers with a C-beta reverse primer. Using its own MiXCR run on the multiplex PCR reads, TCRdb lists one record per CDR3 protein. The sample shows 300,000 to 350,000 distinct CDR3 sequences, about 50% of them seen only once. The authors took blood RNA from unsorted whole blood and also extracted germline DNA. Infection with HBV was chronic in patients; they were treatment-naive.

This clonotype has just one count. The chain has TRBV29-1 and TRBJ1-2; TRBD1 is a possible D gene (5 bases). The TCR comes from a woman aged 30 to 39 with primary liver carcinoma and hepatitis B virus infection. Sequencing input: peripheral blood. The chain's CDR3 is CSVDGPQDFYGYTF. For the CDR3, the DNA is TGCAGCGTTGATGGGCCACAGGACTTCTATGGCTACACCTTC.